The next 8 T cell receptor beta chains were all read from a single sample in a study of blood T cell repertoires in COVID-19. Produced via immunoSEQ multiplex PCR; TCRdb's table is partial and in-frame only. The data hold around 130,000 clones, with 80% to 85% observed a single time. The specimen sequenced was peripheral blood. These receptor sequences come from a woman between 25 and 40 years old who had recovered from COVID-19.

This clone was seen a handful of times. J is TRBJ2-4 and V is TRBV30; 9 bases are shared with TRBD2. Germline V gene lookup returns CDR1 GTSNPN and CDR2 SVGIG (reference sequence). J was trimmed by 7 bases and V by 2 bases; bases with no gene match: 3. This CDR3 contains 13 residues. The CDR3 DNA reads TGTGCCTGGAGTCCCGGGACTAGCAACATTCAGTACTTC. It translates to CAWSPGTSNIQYF.

The V gene is TRBV6-5, the J gene TRBJ2-5; unclear D gene. V gave up 0 bases and J gave up 1 base, with 9 bases separating them. Germline loops: CDR1 MNHEY, CDR2 SVGAGI. The CDR3 is 15 amino acids. The CDR3 loop reads CASSYSGVGQETQYF. CDR3 DNA: TGTGCCAGCAGTTACTCGGGCGTAGGCCAAGAGACCCAGTACTTC.

This clone was observed a handful of times. The chain combines TRBV20-1 with TRBJ2-7, with D maybe TRBD2 (6 bases). The ends were cut back, 5 bases at V and 2 bases at J, with 7 bases in the middle. Germline V gene lookup returns CDR1 DFQATT and CDR2 SNEGSKA (reference sequence). The CDR3 totals 11 residues. CDR3 nucleotides: TGCAGTGCTGGGAGGACCTACGAGCAGTACTTC. Its translation: CSAGRTYEQYF.

V gene TRBV5-1 combines with J gene TRBJ1-1, with D perhaps TRBD1 (6 bases). The CDR3 contains 14 residues. The V and J ends lost 2 bases and 4 bases respectively, with 12 bases between them. Germline loops: CDR1 SGHRS, CDR2 YFSETQ. The CDR3 sequence is CASSLQGVGTEAFF. The CDR3, as DNA: TGCGCCAGCAGCTTACAGGGAGTAGGCACTGAAGCTTTCTTT.

The genes are TRBV9 and TRBJ2-3, with 7 bases lining up with TRBD2. V lost 0 bases and J lost 3; bases outside the gene matches: 4. This CDR3 is built from 15 residues. Germline CDR1 and CDR2: SGDLS and YYNGEE. The CDR3 is CASSVGLAETDTQYF. The CDR3 DNA follows: TGTGCCAGCAGCGTAGGTCTAGCGGAGACAGATACGCAGTATTTT.

V is TRBV10-3 and J is TRBJ2-3, with 8 bases lining up with TRBD2. Germline CDR1 reads ENHRY; CDR2 reads SYGVKD. This CDR3 has 14 amino acids. V was clipped by 5 bases and J by 4 bases; unmatched bases: 5. The CDR3 DNA is TGTGCCATCAGTTTAGCGGGGTCGGCAGATACGCAGTATTTT. Residues: CAISLAGSADTQYF.

This clone was counted a few times. The gene calls are TRBV12-5 and TRBJ2-3, with 7 bases fitting TRBD1. This CDR3 is 18 amino acids long. Germline lookup yields CDR1 LGHNT and CDR2 FRNRAP. V was pared by 2 bases and J by 4 bases, with 15 bases of the junction left unmatched. The CDR3 protein is CASGLMLTGTEFPDTQYF. CDR3 sequence (DNA): TGTGCTAGTGGTTTGATGTTAACCGGGACAGAATTCCCAGATACGCAGTATTTT.

The J gene is TRBJ2-2, the V gene TRBV19; 9 positions agree with TRBD1. The CDR3 consists of 14 residues. Per the germline V gene, CDR1 is LNHDA and CDR2 is SQIVND (reference sequence). Trimming cost V 10 bases and J 3 bases; bases outside gene matches: 6. The CDR3 reads CATKTGGYTGELFF. CDR3 sequence (DNA): TGTGCCACCAAGACAGGGGGTTACACCGGGGAGCTGTTTTTT.